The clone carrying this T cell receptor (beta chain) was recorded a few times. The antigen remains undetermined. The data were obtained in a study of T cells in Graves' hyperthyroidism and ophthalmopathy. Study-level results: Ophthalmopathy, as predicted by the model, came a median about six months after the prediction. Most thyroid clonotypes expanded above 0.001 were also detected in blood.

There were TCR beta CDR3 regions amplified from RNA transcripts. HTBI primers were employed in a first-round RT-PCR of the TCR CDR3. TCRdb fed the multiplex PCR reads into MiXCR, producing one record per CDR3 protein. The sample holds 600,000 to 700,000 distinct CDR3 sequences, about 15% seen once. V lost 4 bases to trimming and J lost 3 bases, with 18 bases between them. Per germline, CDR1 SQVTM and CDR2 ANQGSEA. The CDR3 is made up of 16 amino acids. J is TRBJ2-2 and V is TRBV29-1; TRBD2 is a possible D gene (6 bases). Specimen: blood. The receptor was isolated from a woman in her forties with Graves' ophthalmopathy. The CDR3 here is CSVVLATSRYTGELFF. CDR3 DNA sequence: TGCAGCGTTGTGCTAGCGACAAGTAGATACACCGGGGAGCTGTTTTTT.